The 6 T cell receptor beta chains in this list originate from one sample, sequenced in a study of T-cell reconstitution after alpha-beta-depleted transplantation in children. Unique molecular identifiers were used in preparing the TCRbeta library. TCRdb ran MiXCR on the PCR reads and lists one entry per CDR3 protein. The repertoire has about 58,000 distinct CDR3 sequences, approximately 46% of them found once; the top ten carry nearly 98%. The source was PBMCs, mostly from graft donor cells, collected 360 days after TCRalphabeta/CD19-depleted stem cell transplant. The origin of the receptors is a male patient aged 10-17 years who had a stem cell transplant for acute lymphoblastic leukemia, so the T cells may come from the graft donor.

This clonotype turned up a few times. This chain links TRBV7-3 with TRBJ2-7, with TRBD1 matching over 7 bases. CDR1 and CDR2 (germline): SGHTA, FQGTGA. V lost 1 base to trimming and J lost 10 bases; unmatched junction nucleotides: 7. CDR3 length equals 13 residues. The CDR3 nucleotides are TGTGCCAGCAGCTTAAGCTCGGGACAGCCCCAGTACTTC. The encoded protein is CASSLSSGQPQYF. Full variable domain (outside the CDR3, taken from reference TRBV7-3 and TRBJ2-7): GAGVSQTPSNKVTEKGKYVELRCDPISGHTALYWYRQSLGQGPEFLIYFQGTGAADDSGLPNDRFFAVRPEGSVSTLKIQRTERGDSAVYLCASSLSSGQPQYFGPGTRLTVT.

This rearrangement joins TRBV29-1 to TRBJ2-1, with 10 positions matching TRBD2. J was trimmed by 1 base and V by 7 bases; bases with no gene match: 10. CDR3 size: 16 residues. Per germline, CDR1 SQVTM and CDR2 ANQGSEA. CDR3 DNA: TGCAGCGCTAGCGGGAGATTAGACAGTTCCTACAATGAGCAGTTCTTC. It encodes CSASGRLDSSYNEQFF.

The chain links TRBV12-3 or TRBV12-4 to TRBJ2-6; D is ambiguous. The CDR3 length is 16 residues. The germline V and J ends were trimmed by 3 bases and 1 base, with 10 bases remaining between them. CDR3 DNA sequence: TGTGCCAGCAGTTTTGTGAGCCTGTCTGGGGCCAACGTCCTGACTTTC. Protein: CASSFVSLSGANVLTF.

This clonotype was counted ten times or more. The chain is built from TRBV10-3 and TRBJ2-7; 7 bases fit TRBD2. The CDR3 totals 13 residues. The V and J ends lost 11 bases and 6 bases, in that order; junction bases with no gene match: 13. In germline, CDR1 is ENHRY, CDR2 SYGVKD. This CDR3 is CAAAIGGSFEQYF. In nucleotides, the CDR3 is TGTGCCGCTGCCATCGGCGGGAGCTTCGAGCAGTACTTC.

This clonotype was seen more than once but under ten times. The CDR3 here is CASSLYYEQYF. CDR3 in DNA: TGTGCCAGCAGTTTATACTACGAGCAGTACTTC. The chain carries TRBV27 and TRBJ2-7; D remains ambiguous. V was cut by 1 base and J by 3 bases, with 1 base left in between. This CDR3 is 11 amino acids long. The germline V gene encodes CDR1 MNHEY and CDR2 SMNVEV (reference sequence).

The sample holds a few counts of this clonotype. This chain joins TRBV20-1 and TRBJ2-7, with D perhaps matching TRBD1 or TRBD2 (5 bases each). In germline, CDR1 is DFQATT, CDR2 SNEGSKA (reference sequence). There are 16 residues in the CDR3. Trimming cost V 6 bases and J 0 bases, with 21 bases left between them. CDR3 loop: CSARDTGASNSYEQYF. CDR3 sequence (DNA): TGCAGTGCGCGCGACACCGGGGCATCAAACTCCTACGAGCAGTACTTC.